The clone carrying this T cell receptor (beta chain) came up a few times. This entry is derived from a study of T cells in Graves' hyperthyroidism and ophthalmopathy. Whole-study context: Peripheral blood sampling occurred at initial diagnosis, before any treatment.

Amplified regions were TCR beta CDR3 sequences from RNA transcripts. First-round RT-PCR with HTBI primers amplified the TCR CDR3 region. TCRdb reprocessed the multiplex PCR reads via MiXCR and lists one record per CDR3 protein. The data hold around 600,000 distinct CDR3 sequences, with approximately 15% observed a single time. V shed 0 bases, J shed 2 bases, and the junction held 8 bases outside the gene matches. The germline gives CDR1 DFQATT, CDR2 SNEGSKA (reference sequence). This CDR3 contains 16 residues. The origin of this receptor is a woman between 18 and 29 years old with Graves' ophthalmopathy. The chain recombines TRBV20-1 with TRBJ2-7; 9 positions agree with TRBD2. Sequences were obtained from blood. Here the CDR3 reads CSARDWNSGSPYEQYF. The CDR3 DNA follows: TGCAGTGCTAGAGATTGGAATAGCGGGAGCCCCTACGAGCAGTACTTC.